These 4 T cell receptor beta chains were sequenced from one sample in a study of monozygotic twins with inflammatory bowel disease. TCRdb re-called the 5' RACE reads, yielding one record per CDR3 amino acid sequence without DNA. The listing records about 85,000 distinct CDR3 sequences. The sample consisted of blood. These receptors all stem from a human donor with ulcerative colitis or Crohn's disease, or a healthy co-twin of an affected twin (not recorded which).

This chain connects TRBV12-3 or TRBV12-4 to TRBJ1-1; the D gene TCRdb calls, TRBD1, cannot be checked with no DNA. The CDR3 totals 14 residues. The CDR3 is CASSSQGSGTEAFF.

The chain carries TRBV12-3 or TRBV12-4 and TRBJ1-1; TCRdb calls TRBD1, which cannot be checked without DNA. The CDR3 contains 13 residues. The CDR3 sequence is CASGEGGRTEAFF.

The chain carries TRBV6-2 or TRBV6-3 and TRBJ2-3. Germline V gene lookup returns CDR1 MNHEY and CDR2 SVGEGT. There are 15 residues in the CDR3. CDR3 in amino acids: CASSYSVENPESQYF.

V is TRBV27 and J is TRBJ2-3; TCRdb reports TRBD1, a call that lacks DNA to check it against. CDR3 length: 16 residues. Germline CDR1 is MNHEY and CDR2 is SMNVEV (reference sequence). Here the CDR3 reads CASSLRMWGNTDTQYF.